Following are 19 T cell receptor beta chains from one sample sequenced in a study of OX40 agonist ivuxolimab in advanced cancers. Profiling relied on immunoSEQ multiplex PCR, and the TCRdb table lists in-frame clones only, not all of them. Among some 70,000 clones listed, just over 85% were seen once. The sequences come from CD4+ or CD8+ T cells sorted from blood, collected in a trial of the OX40 agonist ivuxolimab. These receptors originate from an adult with an advanced solid tumor such as melanoma, head and neck, liver or kidney cancer.

The chain couples TRBV6-6 to TRBJ1-1; D gene ambiguous. Germline values: CDR1 MNHNY, CDR2 SVGAGI (reference sequence). V lost 0 bases and J 2 bases, leaving 7 bases between the germline ends. The CDR3 sequence is 14 residues long. For the CDR3, the DNA is TGTGCCAGCAGTTACTCGATGGATAACACTGAAGCTTTCTTT. It translates to CASSYSMDNTEAFF.

This chain uses TRBV11-2 with TRBJ1-3; no reliable D call. Trimming removed 4 bases at V and 0 bases at J, with 10 bases between. The CDR3 runs 15 residues. Germline V gives CDR1 SGHAT, CDR2 FQNNGV. The CDR3 spells CASSSDLNSGNTIYF. The CDR3 DNA follows: TGTGCCAGCAGCTCCGACCTCAACTCTGGAAACACCATATATTTT.

This chain's CDR3 is CASSQDIRYTEAFF. The CDR3 bases are TGTGCCAGCAGCCAAGATATCAGGTACACTGAAGCTTTCTTT. The V gene is TRBV14, the J gene TRBJ1-1; D gene uncertain. Germline assignment: CDR1 SGHDN and CDR2 FVKESK. V lost 0 bases and J 3 bases, leaving 8 bases between the germline ends. CDR3 size: 14 residues.

This clone was found a few times. This rearrangement joins TRBV4-1 to TRBJ2-3, with 11 bases matching TRBD2. The CDR3 runs 20 residues. The germline CDR1 and CDR2 sequences are MGHRA and YSYEKL. V lost 0 bases to trimming and J lost 2 bases; unmatched junction nucleotides: 13. CDR3 protein: CASSQERAGLAGGNTDTQYF. CDR3 sequence (DNA): TGCGCCAGCAGCCAAGAACGGGCTGGGCTAGCGGGAGGAAACACAGATACGCAGTATTTT.

The V gene is TRBV12-5, the J gene TRBJ1-5, with TRBD1 matching 7 bases. CDR3 size: 15 residues. Germline V lookup: CDR1 LGHNT, CDR2 FRNRAP. Losses at the gene ends were 7 bases for V and 6 bases for J; bases not matched to a gene: 12. The CDR3 nucleotides read TGTGCTAGTGCCTATGTAGGACAGGACGCTCAGCCCCAGCATTTT. It specifies CASAYVGQDAQPQHF.

The chain employs TRBV15 and TRBJ1-2; D perhaps matches TRBD1 (5 bases). Germline CDR1 LNHNV, CDR2 YYDKDF (reference sequence). This CDR3 is built from 16 residues. V dropped 2 bases and J dropped 0 bases, with 13 bases sitting between them. CDR3 coding DNA: TGTGCCACCAGCAGATTTCAGACAGACCCTAACTATGGCTACACCTTC. It translates to CATSRFQTDPNYGYTF.

The CDR3: CASSLGQGGTDTQYF. CDR3 nucleotides: TGTGCCAGCAGCTTGGGACAGGGAGGCACAGATACGCAGTATTTT. The chain links TRBV5-8 to TRBJ2-3, with 7 positions matching TRBD1. Per the germline V gene, CDR1 is SGHTS and CDR2 is YDEGEE. CDR3 size: 15 residues. J was trimmed by 1 base and V by 0 bases; bases with no gene match: 2.

This chain joins TRBV5-8 and TRBJ1-4; a possible D gene is TRBD1 (5 bases). Germline V lookup: CDR1 SGHTS, CDR2 YDEGEE. Trimming cost V 0 bases and J 7 bases, with 7 bases left between them. This CDR3 contains 13 residues. CDR3 amino acids: CASSLGQLEKLFF. As DNA, the CDR3 is TGTGCCAGCAGCTTGGGACAGCTTGAAAAACTGTTTTTT.

J is TRBJ1-5 and V is TRBV6-6; TRBD1 agrees at 9 bases. The germline CDR1 and CDR2 sequences are MNHNY and SVGAGI (reference sequence). After removal of 2 bases from V and 7 bases from J, the junction contained 9 bases not matched to a gene. This CDR3 region has 16 residues. In nucleotides, the CDR3 is TGTGCCAGCAGTTACGTAAACAGGGGGCAGAACCAGCCCCAGCATTTT. Its protein is CASSYVNRGQNQPQHF.

The chain links TRBV7-2 to TRBJ1-3, with TRBD1 as a possible D gene (5 bases). CDR1 and CDR2 from the germline V gene are SGHTA and FQGNSA. V lost 4 bases and J lost 1, with 11 bases in between. The length of the CDR3 is 15 residues. DNA for the CDR3: TGTGCCAGCAGCTCACAGACAGCATCTGGAAACACCATATATTTT. It codes for CASSSQTASGNTIYF.

V gene TRBV11-2 combines with J gene TRBJ2-1; possibly TRBD2 for D (6 bases). There are 15 residues in the CDR3. Germline CDR1 and CDR2: SGHAT and FQNNGV. V was pared by 3 bases and J by 4 bases, with 13 bases between. The CDR3 reads CASSLETGRYNEQFF. CDR3 DNA: TGTGCCAGCAGCTTGGAAACGGGGAGGTACAATGAGCAGTTCTTC. Filled out from reference TRBV11-2 and TRBJ2-1, the complete variable domain reads EAGVAQSPRYKIIEKRQSVAFWCNPISGHATLYWYQQILGQGPKLLIQFQNNGVVDDSQLPKDRFSAERLKGVDSTLKIQPAKLEDSAVYLCASSLETGRYNEQFFGPGTRLTVL.

The CDR3 loop reads CASSLVAGGSTDTQYF. The CDR3 bases are TGTGCCAGCAGCCTAGTAGCGGGGGGGAGCACAGATACGCAGTATTTT. This chain uses TRBV7-6 with TRBJ2-3; TRBD2 aligns across 11 bases. Germline V lookup: CDR1 SGHVS, CDR2 FNYEAQ. CDR3 length equals 16 residues. Trimming at V came to 5 bases and at J to 0 bases, leaving 4 bases not matched to a gene.

The chain combines TRBV15 with TRBJ1-1; no clear D gene. V was shortened by 7 bases and J by 0 bases, with 15 bases between the two germline ends. The germline gives CDR1 LNHNV, CDR2 YYDKDF (reference sequence). The CDR3 has 15 amino acids. The CDR3 nucleotides read TGTGCCACCACCATGGGCAGAAACATGAACACTGAAGCTTTCTTT. Amino acid sequence: CATTMGRNMNTEAFF.

The V gene is TRBV11-2, the J gene TRBJ2-7, with a possible D match to TRBD1 (7 bases). The CDR3 is 15 residues long. CDR1 and CDR2 (germline): SGHAT, FQNNGV. The ends were cut back, 4 bases at V and 3 bases at J, with 16 bases in the middle. The CDR3 loop reads CASSSRRDSFYEQYF. CDR3 nucleotide sequence: TGTGCCAGCAGCTCTAGGCGGGACAGCTTCTACGAGCAGTACTTC.

This clone has more than one count but fewer than ten. The chain uses TRBV7-9 and TRBJ1-1; D not certain. Trimming left V 2 bases short and J 1 base short, with 14 bases between. This CDR3 comprises 16 residues. The germline V gene encodes CDR1 SEHNR and CDR2 FQNEAQ (reference sequence). The CDR3, as DNA: TGTGCCAGCAGCTTAAGGGCGGCTCTTAGGAACACTGAAGCTTTCTTT. Translating gives CASSLRAALRNTEAFF.

The chain recombines TRBV7-2 with TRBJ2-5; D is perhaps TRBD1 or TRBD2 (5 bases each). The CDR3 has 14 amino acids. V was clipped by 2 bases and J by 2 bases, with 9 bases between them. Per germline, CDR1 SGHTA and CDR2 FQGNSA. The CDR3, as DNA: TGTGCCAGCAGCTTACTTGGGGGACAAGAGACCCAGTACTTC. Its translation: CASSLLGGQETQYF. Drawing the rest from reference TRBV7-2 and TRBJ2-5, the complete variable domain is GAGVSQSPSNKVTEKGKDVELRCDPISGHTALYWYRQSLGQGLEFLIYFQGNSAPDKSGLPSDRFSAERTGGSVSTLTIQRTQQEDSAVYLCASSLLGGQETQYFGPGTRLLVL.

This clone was seen a single time. The chain uses TRBV28 and TRBJ2-2; D gene uncertain. Trimming took 3 bases from V and 0 from J, leaving 11 bases between them. CDR3 length: 16 amino acids. Germline CDR1 is MDHEN and CDR2 is SYDVKM. CDR3 nucleotides: TGTGCCAGCAGTTTCCACGGGCTCGCGAACACCGGGGAGCTGTTTTTT. Its translation: CASSFHGLANTGELFF.

The chain has TRBV6-5 and TRBJ2-7, with 10 bases that match TRBD1. The CDR3 totals 14 residues. V shed 6 bases and J 3 bases; nucleotides not matched to a gene: 5. Germline loops: CDR1 MNHEY, CDR2 SVGAGI. The CDR3, as DNA: TGTGCCAGCAGGAAGGGACAGGGGAACTACGAGCAGTACTTC. Amino acids: CASRKGQGNYEQYF.

This chain links TRBV21-1 with TRBJ2-7; the table assigns TRBD1, which was not confirmed against the DNA. TRBV21-1 is noted as a pseudogene. The CDR3 sequence is 13 residues long. CDR3 nucleotides: TGTGCCACACCGGACAGGGGTGGCCACGAGCAGTACTTC. Amino acid sequence: CATPDRGGHEQYF.